This T cell receptor (beta chain) was obtained from a study of blood T cells in healthy people across ages. Germline values: CDR1 SGHTA, CDR2 FQGNSA. V shed 4 bases, J shed 7 bases, and the junction held 14 bases outside the gene matches. There are 16 residues in the CDR3. A second about 7 to 11 cycle PCR used barcoded and J-beta primers. MiXCR, applied by TCRdb to the 5' RACE reads, yields one record per CDR3 protein. Altogether around 870,000 distinct CDR3 sequences are present, 29% being singletons, with the ten largest covering approximately 15%. The clonotype comes from a woman of 80 years or more in good health. The source material was blood. The genes are TRBV7-2 and TRBJ2-7; 9 bases line up with TRBD2. CDR3 coding DNA: TGTGCCAGCAGCTCCTCCAGCGGGAGGCCCCCCGGGGAGCAGTACTTC. This codes for CASSSSSGRPPGEQYF.